This T cell receptor (beta chain) originates from a study of T cell repertoires in cytomegalovirus infection. Notes on the study in general: In two of eight donors, the top clonotype was HLA-C-restricted CMV-specific.

TCRdb redid the calling of the reads with MiXCR, one entry per CDR3 protein. This table holds tens of thousands of distinct CDR3 sequences, about a fifth found once. About this clonotype itself: Antigen: not known.

Per germline, CDR1 SGHDN and CDR2 FVKESK. The CDR3 totals 14 residues. Between the trimmed V and J ends, which lost 6 bases and 4 bases, there was a span of 15 bases. The rearrangement joins TRBV14 to TRBJ2-5, with TRBD2 as a possible D gene (6 bases). This specimen consisted of CD8+ T cells from cultured PBMCs, obtained from culture after CMV antigen stimulation. The TCR originated in a human donor in good health (CMV status not recorded). Some clones in this sample may be carry-over from other donors' samples. The DNA for the CDR3 is TGTGCCAGCAGTCACTGGGGGGTCACAGAGACCCAGTACTTC. Protein: CASSHWGVTETQYF.